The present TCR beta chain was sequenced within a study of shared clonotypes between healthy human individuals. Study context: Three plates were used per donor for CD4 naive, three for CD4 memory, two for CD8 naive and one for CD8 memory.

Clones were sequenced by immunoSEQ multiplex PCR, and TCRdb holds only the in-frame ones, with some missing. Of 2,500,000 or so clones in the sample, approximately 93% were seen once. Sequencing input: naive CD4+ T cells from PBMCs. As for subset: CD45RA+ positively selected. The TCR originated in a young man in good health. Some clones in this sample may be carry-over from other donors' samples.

Here the CDR3 DNA reads TGTGCCAGCACCACGGGAAGCCGTACGAACACCGGGGAGCTGTTTTTT. Translating gives CASTTGSRTNTGELFF. V usage is TRBV28 and J usage is TRBJ2-2; weak D call: TRBD2 (5 bases). V was shortened by 7 bases and J by 0 bases, with 15 bases between the two germline ends. The CDR3 totals 16 residues. Germline loops: CDR1 MDHEN, CDR2 SYDVKM.